The clone carrying this TCR beta chain was picked up many times. This record belongs to a study of T cells after yellow fever vaccination. Germline V gives CDR1 KGHSH, CDR2 LQKENI. The CDR3 consists of 13 residues. The germline V and J ends were trimmed by 8 bases and 9 bases, with 17 bases remaining between them. TCRdb processed the 5' RACE reads anew with MiXCR; each CDR3 protein has one entry. The sample includes roughly 150,000 distinct CDR3 sequences, approximately 6.6% of them seen just once. The TCR sequence derives from a man aged 25 to 45 who received the YFV17D yellow fever vaccine. Sequenced material: CD4+ T cells sorted from PBMCs, taken 10 days after the yellow fever booster vaccination. The rearrangement links TRBV18 to TRBJ2-1; D could derive from TRBD1 or TRBD2 (5 bases each). CDR3 sequence reads: CASARGEPIEQFF. The DNA of the CDR3 is TGTGCCAGCGCACGGGGCGAACCCATTGAGCAGTTCTTC.